The 9 T cell receptor beta chains below were found in one sample sequenced in a study of shared clonotypes between healthy human individuals. Generated by immunoSEQ multiplex PCR, the TCRdb table keeps only in-frame clones and is missing some. The sample carries roughly 890,000 clones, 90% to 95% recorded once. Terminally differentiated effector memory CD45RA+ cells were excluded from the naive CD8 cells, which were CD45RO-negative and positively selected for CCR7. The sequenced sample was naive CD8+ T cells sorted from blood. The receptors were sampled from a man aged 25 to 40 in good health.

The chain uses TRBV6-1 and TRBJ1-1; maybe TRBD1 (5 bases). This CDR3 contains 10 residues. The ends were cut back, 10 bases at V and 11 bases at J, with 14 bases in the middle. The V gene's germline CDR1 is MNHNS and CDR2 SASEGT. The DNA of the CDR3 is TGTGCCACCTCGAGGGAGGGGGCTTTCTTT. Amino acid sequence: CATSREGAFF.

The rearrangement links TRBV7-2 to TRBJ2-1; 7 positions agree with TRBD2. Trimming at V came to 1 base and at J to 4 bases, leaving 7 bases not matched to a gene. The CDR3 loop spans 16 amino acids. Per the germline V gene, CDR1 is SGHTA and CDR2 is FQGNSA. The CDR3 nucleotides read TGTGCCAGCAGCTTAGAGAGGGACTACCTTTACAATGAGCAGTTCTTC. Protein: CASSLERDYLYNEQFF.

The rearrangement links TRBV15 to TRBJ2-1; the D gene could be TRBD1 or TRBD2 (5 bases each). The CDR3 is 16 amino acids. V was clipped by 5 bases and J by 4 bases, with 18 bases between them. Germline assignment: CDR1 LNHNV and CDR2 YYDKDF (reference sequence). CDR3 region: CATSPRGATGYNEQFF. DNA for the CDR3: TGTGCCACCAGCCCCAGAGGGGCGACTGGTTACAATGAGCAGTTCTTC.

The chain uses TRBV7-6 and TRBJ2-1; 11 bases line up with TRBD2. This CDR3 contains 17 residues. Germline loops: CDR1 SGHVS, CDR2 FNYEAQ. V lost 1 base and J lost 4; bases outside the gene matches: 6. The CDR3 DNA follows: TGTGCCAGCAGCTTAGGATGGGGGACTAGCGGATACAATGAGCAGTTCTTC. It yields the protein CASSLGWGTSGYNEQFF.

The chain recombines TRBV29-1 with TRBJ2-7; 8 nucleotides agree with TRBD1. The CDR3 has 13 amino acids. The ends lost 4 bases at V and 4 bases at J; junction bases unmatched: 6. Germline CDR1 and CDR2: SQVTM and ANQGSEA. The CDR3 is CSVVEQGEYEQYF. The CDR3 coding sequence is TGCAGCGTTGTCGAACAGGGGGAGTACGAGCAGTACTTC.

This chain connects TRBV9 to TRBJ2-5, with 12 bases lining up with TRBD2. V was pared by 3 bases and J by 5 bases, with 8 bases of the junction left unmatched. The CDR3 totals 16 residues. Germline lookup yields CDR1 SGDLS and CDR2 YYNGEE. The CDR3 DNA reads TGTGCCAGCAGCGACCCTAGCGGGAGGGCCCGGGAGACCCAGTACTTC. Translating gives CASSDPSGRARETQYF.

The chain links TRBV9 to TRBJ2-3; D is undetermined. This CDR3 has 13 residues. Looked up from germline, CDR1 is SGDLS and CDR2 is YYNGEE. V was clipped by 0 bases and J by 1 base, with 3 bases between them. The CDR3 DNA is TGTGCCAGCAGCGTAGACGGCACAGATACGCAGTATTTT. Its protein product is CASSVDGTDTQYF.

The gene calls are TRBV5-4 and TRBJ2-7, with 9 bases that match TRBD2. Germline V gene data show CDR1 as SGHNT and CDR2 as YYREEE (reference sequence). V lost 3 bases to trimming and J lost 7 bases; unmatched junction nucleotides: 26. This CDR3 spans 20 amino acids. For the CDR3, the DNA is TGTGCCAGCAGCTACCCGATTGTAGCGGGAGCTCCCCACCCCACGAGGGAGCAGTACTTC. Translation: CASSYPIVAGAPHPTREQYF.

This chain connects TRBV5-1 to TRBJ2-5; 9 bases match TRBD2. Germline V gene lookup returns CDR1 SGHRS and CDR2 YFSETQ. Trimming removed 6 bases from V and 5 bases from J; junction bases left unmatched: 8. CDR3 length equals 14 residues. In DNA, the CDR3 is TGCGCCAGCACCCTCAGCGGGAGGCCGGAGACCCAGTACTTC. Amino acid sequence: CASTLSGRPETQYF.